The rows below give T cell receptor beta chains drawn from one sample of a study of CD8+ T cells in alopecia areata. Profiling relied on immunoSEQ multiplex PCR, and the TCRdb table lists in-frame clones only, not all of them. The sample yields 160,000 or so clones, 67% seen once. This material consisted of CD8+ T cells sorted from blood, taken at week 0. All receptors derive from a human donor with alopecia areata. Each CDR3 is given with its conserved first and last residue. Each record gives: V gene, J gene, D gene, clone size, CDR3 DNA, CDR3 protein. D genes are given only for firm matches. Size is omitted from some rows. Given values are once, few, many or a class for expanded clones.

v_call: TRBV18
j_call: TRBJ1-2
d_call: .
clone_size: .
cdr3_nt: TGTGCCAGCTCATCCGAGGACGGATCCTATGGCTACACCTTC
cdr3_aa: CASSSEDGSYGYTF

v_call: TRBV5-4
j_call: TRBJ1-5
d_call: .
clone_size: .
cdr3_nt: TGTGCCAGCAGCTTAGCAGGAAGCAATCAGCCCCAGCATTTT
cdr3_aa: CASSLAGSNQPQHF

v_call: TRBV6-5
j_call: TRBJ1-2
d_call: .
clone_size: .
cdr3_nt: TGTGCCACCGCGGCCATGGATGGCTACACCTTC
cdr3_aa: CATAAMDGYTF

v_call: TRBV5-1
j_call: TRBJ2-3
d_call: .
clone_size: .
cdr3_nt: TGCGCCAGCAGCTTGGAAGCGCCTACTAGCACAGATACGCAGTATTTT
cdr3_aa: CASSLEAPTSTDTQYF

v_call: TRBV13
j_call: TRBJ1-1
d_call: TRBD1
clone_size: few
cdr3_nt: TGTGCCAGCAGCCCAGGGACAGTAAACACTGAAGCTTTCTTT
cdr3_aa: CASSPGTVNTEAFF

v_call: TRBV4-1
j_call: TRBJ1-5
d_call: .
clone_size: .
cdr3_nt: TGCGCCAGCAGCCAAGCCCTCGGACAGCCCCAGCATTTT
cdr3_aa: CASSQALGQPQHF

v_call: TRBV5-1
j_call: TRBJ1-2
d_call: TRBD1
clone_size: .
cdr3_nt: TGCGCCAGCAGCGGCGACAGGGCCGATGGCTACACCTTC
cdr3_aa: CASSGDRADGYTF

v_call: TRBV2
j_call: TRBJ1-5
d_call: .
clone_size: .
cdr3_nt: TGTGCCAGCAGTAGCGGGCCATATAGCAATCAGCCCCAGCATTTT
cdr3_aa: CASSSGPYSNQPQHF

v_call: TRBV29-1
j_call: TRBJ2-3
d_call: .
clone_size: few
cdr3_nt: TGCAGCGTTGAAGAGTTGACGGAGTATACGCAGTATTTT
cdr3_aa: CSVEELTEYTQYF

v_call: TRBV7-9
j_call: TRBJ1-2
d_call: TRBD1
clone_size: .
cdr3_nt: TGTGCCAGCAGCTCTTCACGACAGGGAAATGGCTACACCTTC
cdr3_aa: CASSSSRQGNGYTF

v_call: TRBV30
j_call: TRBJ2-1
d_call: .
clone_size: .
cdr3_nt: TGTGCCTGGAGTGTGGGGAATGAGCAGTTCTTC
cdr3_aa: CAWSVGNEQFF

v_call: TRBV9
j_call: TRBJ2-3
d_call: .
clone_size: .
cdr3_nt: TGTGCCAGCAGCGGCAAAACCCCCAACCAAGATACGCAGTATTTT
cdr3_aa: CASSGKTPNQDTQYF

v_call: TRBV7-2
j_call: TRBJ1-5
d_call: .
clone_size: .
cdr3_nt: TGTGCCAGCAGGGACGAGAGCAATCAGCCCCAGCATTTT
cdr3_aa: CASRDESNQPQHF

v_call: TRBV7-3
j_call: TRBJ2-1
d_call: .
clone_size: once
cdr3_nt: TGTGCCAGCAGCTTAAAAACTCGCTTTGTCGGGACACCGGAATTCTTC
cdr3_aa: CASSLKTRFVGTPEFF

v_call: TRBV15
j_call: TRBJ2-1
d_call: .
clone_size: few
cdr3_nt: TGTGCCACCAGCAGAGAGGGCACTTACAATGAGCAGTTCTTC
cdr3_aa: CATSREGTYNEQFF

v_call: TRBV4-1
j_call: TRBJ2-1
d_call: TRBD2
clone_size: .
cdr3_nt: TGCGCCAGCAGCCAAGTGCTAGCGGGGGACAATGAGCAGTTCTTC
cdr3_aa: CASSQVLAGDNEQFF

v_call: TRBV5-6
j_call: TRBJ1-2
d_call: .
clone_size: once
cdr3_nt: TGTGCCAGCAGCTTGGGCAGGGCGCGTGGCTACACCTTC
cdr3_aa: CASSLGRARGYTF

v_call: TRBV9
j_call: TRBJ2-1
d_call: .
clone_size: .
cdr3_nt: TGTGCCAGCAGCGGCCTCAATGAGCAGTTCTTC
cdr3_aa: CASSGLNEQFF

v_call: TRBV30
j_call: TRBJ1-2
d_call: .
clone_size: .
cdr3_nt: TGTGCCTGGGGATGGTACGGGCAGCTTTATGGCTACACCTTC
cdr3_aa: CAWGWYGQLYGYTF

v_call: TRBV4-2
j_call: TRBJ1-1
d_call: .
clone_size: .
cdr3_nt: TGTGCCAGCAGCCCCAATGGGGGGGGGAACACTGAAGCTTTCTTT
cdr3_aa: CASSPNGGGNTEAFF

v_call: TRBV15
j_call: TRBJ2-6
d_call: .
clone_size: .
cdr3_nt: TGTGCCACCAGCCTGCTAACTGGGGCCAACGTCCTGACTTTC
cdr3_aa: CATSLLTGANVLTF

v_call: TRBV27
j_call: TRBJ2-7
d_call: .
clone_size: .
cdr3_nt: TGTGCCAGCAGTTGGAGGACGGACGGCTACGAGCAGTACTTC
cdr3_aa: CASSWRTDGYEQYF